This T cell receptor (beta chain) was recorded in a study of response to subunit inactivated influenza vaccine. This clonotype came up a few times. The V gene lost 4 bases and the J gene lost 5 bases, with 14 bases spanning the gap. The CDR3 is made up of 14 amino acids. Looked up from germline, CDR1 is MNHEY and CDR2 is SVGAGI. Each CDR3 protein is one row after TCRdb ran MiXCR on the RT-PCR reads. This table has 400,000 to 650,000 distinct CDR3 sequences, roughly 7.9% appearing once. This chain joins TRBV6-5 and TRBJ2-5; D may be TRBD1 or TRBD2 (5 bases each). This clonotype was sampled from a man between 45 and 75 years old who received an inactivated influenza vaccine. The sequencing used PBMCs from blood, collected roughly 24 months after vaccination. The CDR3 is CASSFEGKVETQYF. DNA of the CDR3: TGTGCCAGCAGTTTTGAGGGGAAGGTTGAGACCCAGTACTTC.